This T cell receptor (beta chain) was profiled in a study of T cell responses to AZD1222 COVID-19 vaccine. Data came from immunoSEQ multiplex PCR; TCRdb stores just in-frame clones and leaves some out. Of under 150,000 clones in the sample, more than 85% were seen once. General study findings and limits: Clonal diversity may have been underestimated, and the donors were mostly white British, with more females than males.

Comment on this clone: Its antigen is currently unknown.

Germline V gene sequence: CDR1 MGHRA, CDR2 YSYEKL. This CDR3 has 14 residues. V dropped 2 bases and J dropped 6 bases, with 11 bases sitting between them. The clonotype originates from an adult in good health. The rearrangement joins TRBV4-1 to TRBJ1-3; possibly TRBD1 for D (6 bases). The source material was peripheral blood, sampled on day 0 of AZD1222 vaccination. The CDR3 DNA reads TGCGCCAGCAGCCAAACTAGGGGGGAAAACACCATATATTTT. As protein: CASSQTRGENTIYF.